The 22 T cell receptor beta chains below all came from one sample that was sequenced in a study of CD8+ T cells in alopecia areata. Extraction of RNA preceded its reverse transcription into cDNA, which served as the sequencing template. Clones were read by immunoSEQ multiplex PCR, and TCRdb kept only the in-frame ones, dropping some. Of hundreds of thousands of clones listed, around two thirds are singletons. The material was CD4+ T cells sorted from blood, obtained at week 0. These receptors originate from a human donor with alopecia areata.

The genes are TRBV18 and TRBJ2-3; D unresolved. Germline V gene lookup returns CDR1 KGHSH and CDR2 LQKENI. V was cut by 2 bases and J by 1 base, with 7 bases left in between. This CDR3 contains 14 residues. For the CDR3, the DNA is TGTGCCAGCTCACCAGGGGTTGGCACAGATACGCAGTATTTT. This gives the protein CASSPGVGTDTQYF.

This clone turned up a few times. V and J are TRBV7-9 and TRBJ1-1; no clear D. The CDR3 is made up of 11 amino acids. Trimming stripped 5 bases from V and 7 bases from J, with 8 bases between. Per germline, CDR1 SEHNR and CDR2 FQNEAQ (reference sequence). CDR3 residues: CASSGLFEAFF. Written as DNA, the CDR3 is TGTGCCAGCAGCGGACTTTTTGAAGCTTTCTTT.

The chain combines TRBV10-3 with TRBJ2-5; D uncertain. The CDR3 contains 16 residues. Germline V gene sequence: CDR1 ENHRY, CDR2 SYGVKD. The germline V and J ends were trimmed by 0 bases and 5 bases, with 16 bases remaining between them. The CDR3 nucleotides are TGTGCCATCAGTGAGTCGACGTACAGCCCCCGGGAGACCCAGTACTTC. This encodes CAISESTYSPRETQYF.

This clone was seen a few times. The chain couples TRBV29-1 to TRBJ2-3, with D tentatively TRBD1 (6 bases). The germline V and J ends were trimmed by 7 bases and 11 bases, with 22 bases remaining between them. The CDR3 runs to 13 residues. Germline V gene data show CDR1 as SQVTM and CDR2 as ANQGSEA. The chain's CDR3 is CSAEDSHSGGQYF. The DNA of the CDR3 is TGCAGCGCCGAGGACAGCCATTCAGGCGGGCAGTATTTT.

The J gene is TRBJ2-5, the V gene TRBV2, with TRBD2 matching 8 bases. CDR1 and CDR2 (germline): SNHLY, FYNNEI. Trimming cost V 11 bases and J 0 bases; bases outside gene matches: 2. The CDR3 consists of 12 residues. CDR3 sequence reads: CAGRGDQETQYF. DNA of the CDR3: TGTGCCGGGCGGGGGGACCAAGAGACCCAGTACTTC.

The chain joins TRBV5-1 to TRBJ1-5; D is uncertain. The V end was cut by 0 bases, the J end by 3 bases, with 10 bases between. The CDR3 is 15 residues long. Germline CDR1 and CDR2: SGHRS and YFSETQ. The CDR3 is CASSLAPDLNQPQHF. CDR3 DNA: TGCGCCAGCAGCTTGGCTCCAGATCTCAATCAGCCCCAGCATTTT.

CDR3 DNA: TGCAGCGTTGGGGCGGCGGGAGAGCAGTACTTC. Protein product: CSVGAAGEQYF. This chain connects TRBV29-1 to TRBJ2-7; D is possibly TRBD2 (6 bases). V was pared by 4 bases and J by 7 bases, with 11 bases between. The CDR3 has 11 amino acids. Germline V CDR1 and CDR2: SQVTM, ANQGSEA.

The gene calls are TRBV29-1 and TRBJ2-7, with D unclear. The CDR3 spans 14 residues. CDR1 and CDR2 (germline): SQVTM, ANQGSEA. Between the trimmed V and J ends, which lost 7 bases and 1 base, there was a span of 17 bases. CDR3 residues: CSAGLGPASYEQYF. Written as DNA, the CDR3 is TGCAGCGCAGGTTTAGGACCAGCTTCCTACGAGCAGTACTTC.

This clone has just a few counts. The chain uses TRBV6-5 and TRBJ1-2; the D is unclear. The CDR3 spans 13 residues. Germline V gives CDR1 MNHEY, CDR2 SVGAGI. The V gene lost 5 bases and the J gene lost 4 bases, with 11 bases spanning the gap. The CDR3 DNA is TGTGCCAGCAGTAAGAGGGAGGGCTATGGCTACACCTTC. Amino acid sequence: CASSKREGYGYTF.

Only a few counts were recorded for this clone. The gene calls are TRBV29-1 and TRBJ2-7; D is undetermined. The CDR3 totals 13 residues. Germline CDR1 is SQVTM and CDR2 is ANQGSEA. Trimming stripped 6 bases from V and 3 bases from J, with 15 bases between. The CDR3 sequence is CSVQRFGSYEQYF. The CDR3 region has the DNA TGCAGCGTCCAGCGCTTCGGTAGCTACGAGCAGTACTTC.

This rearrangement joins TRBV27 to TRBJ2-5; D not resolved. Germline V lookup: CDR1 MNHEY, CDR2 SMNVEV (reference sequence). Trimming left V 8 bases short and J 5 bases short, with 12 bases between. The CDR3 is 12 residues long. The CDR3 coding sequence is TGTGCCAGCGGATTTGGTTTGGAGACCCAGTACTTC. It specifies CASGFGLETQYF.

V usage is TRBV29-1 and J usage is TRBJ1-3; no clear D gene. Trimming removed 0 bases at V and 2 bases at J, with 11 bases between. The CDR3 has 15 residues. Germline V CDR1 and CDR2: SQVTM, ANQGSEA. The CDR3 loop is CSVEDLSAPGNTIYF. CDR3 in DNA: TGCAGCGTTGAAGATCTTTCCGCTCCTGGAAACACCATATATTTT.

The genes are TRBV25-1 and TRBJ1-6; D is ambiguous. The ends were cut back, 1 base at V and 5 bases at J, with 9 bases in the middle. In germline, CDR1 is MGHDK, CDR2 SYGVNS. This CDR3 region has 15 residues. The CDR3 DNA reads as TGTGCCAGCAGTGAATGGAAGTCCAATAATTCACCCCTCCACTTT. This codes for CASSEWKSNNSPLHF.

J is TRBJ2-7 and V is TRBV5-1; D assignment may be TRBD1 or TRBD2 (5 bases each). The germline V gene has CDR1 SGHRS and CDR2 YFSETQ. Between the trimmed V and J ends, which lost 4 bases and 6 bases, there was a span of 17 bases. The CDR3 is 14 residues long. CDR3 residues: CASSLRDGLFEQYF. CDR3 sequence (DNA): TGCGCCAGCAGCCTCCGGGACGGCCTTTTCGAGCAGTACTTC. The full variable domain, with the rest looked up from reference TRBV5-1 and TRBJ2-7, is KAGVTQTPRYLIKTRGQQVTLSCSPISGHRSVSWYQQTPGQGLQFLFEYFSETQRNKGNFPGRFSGRQFSNSRSEMNVSTLELGDSALYLCASSLRDGLFEQYFGPGTRLTVT.

V is TRBV27 and J is TRBJ1-1; 9 nucleotides line up with TRBD1. Germline V gene data show CDR1 as MNHEY and CDR2 as SMNVEV (reference sequence). The trim removed 1 base at V and 3 bases at J, leaving 0 bases unmatched. CDR3 size: 14 residues. The CDR3 DNA is TGTGCCAGCAGTTTATGGGACAGGGACACTGAAGCTTTCTTT. This gives the protein CASSLWDRDTEAFF.

J is TRBJ2-6 and V is TRBV6-1; 8 nucleotides agree with TRBD2. The CDR3 totals 17 residues. The V and J ends lost 3 bases and 0 bases, in that order; junction bases with no gene match: 4. Germline values: CDR1 MNHNS, CDR2 SASEGT. DNA for the CDR3: TGTGCCAGCAGTGATAGCGGGGCGTACTCTGGGGCCAACGTCCTGACTTTC. It translates to CASSDSGAYSGANVLTF.

The chain joins TRBV4-1 to TRBJ2-7, with TRBD1 identical over 10 bases. Germline CDR1 and CDR2: MGHRA and YSYEKL. The length of the CDR3 is 15 residues. V dropped 3 bases and J dropped 6; count of bases not matched to a gene: 8. This chain's CDR3 is CASSHEGQGIGEQYF. CDR3 nucleotide sequence: TGCGCCAGCAGCCACGAGGGACAGGGGATAGGCGAGCAGTACTTC.

In this sample, this clone turned up a few times. The rearrangement joins TRBV5-5 to TRBJ2-2; TRBD1 is a possible D gene (5 bases). Trimming took off 2 bases at V and 3 bases at J, with 11 bases between the two ends. CDR3 length: 15 amino acids. Germline lookup yields CDR1 SGHKS and CDR2 YYEKEE (reference sequence). CDR3: CASSLSNRHTGELFF. Written as DNA, the CDR3 is TGTGCCAGCAGCTTATCTAACAGGCACACCGGGGAGCTGTTTTTT.

This chain links TRBV29-1 with TRBJ2-2, with 9 nucleotides matching TRBD1. The CDR3 is 13 amino acids. V trimming: 4 bases; J trimming: 6 bases; junction bases outside the gene matches: 3. Germline values: CDR1 SQVTM, CDR2 ANQGSEA. The CDR3 protein is CSVAGQGPGELFF. The CDR3 DNA sequence: TGCAGCGTTGCGGGACAGGGCCCCGGGGAGCTGTTTTTT.

This chain links TRBV11-1 with TRBJ1-5; 8 bases align to TRBD1. V lost 5 bases, J lost 4 bases, and 7 bases stayed unmatched. The CDR3 is made up of 15 amino acids. The germline gives CDR1 SGHAT, CDR2 FQDESV (reference sequence). CDR3 loop: CASSDPRTGNQPQHF. The CDR3 DNA sequence: TGTGCCAGCAGCGATCCGAGGACAGGGAATCAGCCCCAGCATTTT.

A remark on this clone: Mismatch with germline at one junction end may stem from a read error. V gene TRBV6-1 combines with J gene TRBJ2-5, with no clear D. The CDR3 spans 12 residues. Germline V lookup: CDR1 MNHNS, CDR2 SASEGT. CDR3 region: CAISEPRETQYF. Written as DNA, the CDR3 is TGTGCCATCAGTGAGCCAAGAGAGACCCAGTACTTC.

The J gene is TRBJ2-3, the V gene TRBV7-6; no firm D call. The ends were cut back, 0 bases at V and 6 bases at J, with 1 base in the middle. CDR1 and CDR2 (germline): SGHVS, FNYEAQ. CDR3 length: 11 amino acids. CDR3 region: CASSLADTQYF. DNA of the CDR3: TGTGCCAGCAGCTTAGCCGATACGCAGTATTTT.